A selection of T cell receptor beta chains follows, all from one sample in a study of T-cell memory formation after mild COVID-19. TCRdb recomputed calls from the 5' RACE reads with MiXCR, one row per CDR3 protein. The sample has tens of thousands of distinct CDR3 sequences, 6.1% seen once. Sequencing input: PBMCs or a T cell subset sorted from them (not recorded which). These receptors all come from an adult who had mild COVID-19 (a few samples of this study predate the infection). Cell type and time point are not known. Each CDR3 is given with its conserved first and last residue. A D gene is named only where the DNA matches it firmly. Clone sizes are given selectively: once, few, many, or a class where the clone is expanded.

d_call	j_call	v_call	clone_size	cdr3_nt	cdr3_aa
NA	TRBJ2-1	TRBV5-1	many	TGCGCCAGCAGCTCCCGGGACTGGGGCGATGAGCAGTTCTTC	CASSSRDWGDEQFF
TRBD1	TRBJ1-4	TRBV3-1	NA	TGTGCCAGCAGCCAAGGAAGGACAGGGAGTAATGAAAAACTGTTTTTT	CASSQGRTGSNEKLFF
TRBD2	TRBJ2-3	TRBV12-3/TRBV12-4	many	TGTGCCAGCTGTAGCGGGCGAAACACAGATACGCAGTATTTT	CASCSGRNTDTQYF
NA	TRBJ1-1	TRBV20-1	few	TGCAGTGCTAGAGTCGGGGGGCGTGAGGACACTGAAGCTTTCTTT	CSARVGGREDTEAFF
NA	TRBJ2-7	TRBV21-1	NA	TGTGCCAGCAGCAAAGGCGAGGGGAGAGAGCAGTACTTC	CASSKGEGREQYF
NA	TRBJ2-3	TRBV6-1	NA	TGTGCCAGCAGTGAAGCGCCTCGGGGGACGCAGTATTTT	CASSEAPRGTQYF
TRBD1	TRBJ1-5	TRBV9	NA	TGTGCCAGCCGCCGGGACAGGGATCTGGGTCAGCCCCAGCATTTT	CASRRDRDLGQPQHF
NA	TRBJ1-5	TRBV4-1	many	TGCGCCAGCAGCCCTCGAGGAGGTCAGCCCCAGCATTTT	CASSPRGGQPQHF
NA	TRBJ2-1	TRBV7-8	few	TGTGCCAGCAGCAGGGACATTCTAAAGCAGTTCTTC	CASSRDILKQFF
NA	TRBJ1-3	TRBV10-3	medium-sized	TGTGCCATCAGGGACAGCTCTGGAAACACCATATATTTT	CAIRDSSGNTIYF
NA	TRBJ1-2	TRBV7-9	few	TGTGCCAGCAGCGCTCTCCCCCTGACAGACAACTATGGCTACACCTTC	CASSALPLTDNYGYTF
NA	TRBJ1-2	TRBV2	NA	TGTGCCAGTGACAGGAAAAACTATGGCTACACCTTC	CASDRKNYGYTF
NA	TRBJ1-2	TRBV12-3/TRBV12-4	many	TGTGCCAGCAGTTTATCCCCGGGTTACGAAGGCTACACCTTC	CASSLSPGYEGYTF
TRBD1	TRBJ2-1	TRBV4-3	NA	TGCGCCAGCAGCCAAGATCTGGACAGGGTGCCGTTCTTC	CASSQDLDRVPFF
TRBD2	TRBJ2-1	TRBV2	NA	TGTGCCAGCAGTGGGGGACTAGCGGGGAATGAGCAGTTCTTC	CASSGGLAGNEQFF
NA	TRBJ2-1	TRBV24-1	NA	TGTGCCACCAGTGATAGGTCGTCCTACAATGAGCAGTTCTTC	CATSDRSSYNEQFF
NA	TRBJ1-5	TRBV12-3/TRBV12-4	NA	TGTGCCAGCAGTTTTTGGGGAGGCGATCAGCCCCAGCATTTT	CASSFWGGDQPQHF
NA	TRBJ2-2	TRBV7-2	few	TGTGCCAGCAGCTTGCGACGGGCAACCGGGGAGCTGTTTTTT	CASSLRRATGELFF
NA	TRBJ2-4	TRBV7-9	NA	TGTGCCAGCAGCTTATGGGAGACAAAGGACATTCAGTACTTC	CASSLWETKDIQYF
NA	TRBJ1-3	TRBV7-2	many	TGTGCCAGCAGCTTAGACAAGGTCACCATATATTTT	CASSLDKVTIYF
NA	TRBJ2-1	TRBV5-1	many	TGCGCCAGCAGCTTGGTACAGGGGAGGAGCAATGAGCAGTTCTTC	CASSLVQGRSNEQFF
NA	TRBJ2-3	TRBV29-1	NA	TGCAGCGTTGAGGAACCACCTAGGGATACGCAGTATTTT	CSVEEPPRDTQYF
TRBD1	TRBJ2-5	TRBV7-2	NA	TGTGCCAGCAGCGCCGACAGGGGACAAGAGACCCAGTACTTC	CASSADRGQETQYF
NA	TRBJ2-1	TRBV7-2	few	TGTGCCAGCAGCTTACTCAAGGGAAGAAATGAGCAGTTCTTC	CASSLLKGRNEQFF
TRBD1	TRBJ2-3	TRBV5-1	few	TGCGCCAGCAGCACGGACAGGAACACAGATACGCAGTATTTT	CASSTDRNTDTQYF
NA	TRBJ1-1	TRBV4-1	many	TGCGCCAGCAGCCAAGAGGTCTCGGGGCGTGAAGCTTTCTTT	CASSQEVSGREAFF
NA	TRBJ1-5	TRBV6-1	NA	TGTGCCAGCAGTGCTACCCATGGGATTCAGCCCCAGCATTTT	CASSATHGIQPQHF
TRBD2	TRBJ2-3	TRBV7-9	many	TGTGCCAGCAGCTTACAAGCGGGAGCCACAGATACGCAGTATTTT	CASSLQAGATDTQYF
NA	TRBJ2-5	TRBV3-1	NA	TGTGCCAGCAGCATCCGGGAGACCCAGTACTTC	CASSIRETQYF
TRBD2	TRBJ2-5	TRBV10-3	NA	TGTGCCATCAGTGACTCGACTAGCGCAGAGACCCAGTACTTC	CAISDSTSAETQYF
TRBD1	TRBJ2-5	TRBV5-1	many	TGCGCCAGCAGCCCCGGGACAGGGGGCGAGACCCAGTACTTC	CASSPGTGGETQYF
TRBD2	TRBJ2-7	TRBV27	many	TGTGCCAGCAGTCCCTCGAGTAGCGGGAGCTACGAGCAGTACTTC	CASSPSSSGSYEQYF
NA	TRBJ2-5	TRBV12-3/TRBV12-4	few	TGTGCCAGCAGTTTAAGTCCGGGGCGGGAGACCCAGTACTTC	CASSLSPGRETQYF
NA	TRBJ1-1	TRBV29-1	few	TGCAGCACAATAGATCACGGGTTGAGGGACACTGAAGCTTTCTTT	CSTIDHGLRDTEAFF
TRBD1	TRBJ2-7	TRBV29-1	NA	TGCAGCGTTCCCCTGGGGACAGGGGGGGTGTACGAGCAGTACTTC	CSVPLGTGGVYEQYF
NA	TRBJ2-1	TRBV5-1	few	TGCGCCAGCAGGAGGACGGCAGATACCTACAATGAGCAGTTCTTC	CASRRTADTYNEQFF
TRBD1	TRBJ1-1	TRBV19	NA	TGTGCCAGTAGTGGTGGACAGGGACTCTTGATGAACACTGAAGCTTTCTTT	CASSGGQGLLMNTEAFF
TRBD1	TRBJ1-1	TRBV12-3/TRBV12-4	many	TGTGCCAGCATGACCCGGGACAGGGGTCCCTGGAACACTGAAGCTTTCTTT	CASMTRDRGPWNTEAFF
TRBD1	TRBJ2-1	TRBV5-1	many	TGCGCCAGCAGCAGGGGACAGGCAACCTACAATGAGCAGTTCTTC	CASSRGQATYNEQFF
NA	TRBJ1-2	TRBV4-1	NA	TGCGCCAGCAGCCAAGTAGTTACAGGACCTACTTCCCGGGGGGAGTATGGCTACACCTTC	CASSQVVTGPTSRGEYGYTF